This TCR beta chain comes out of a study of monozygotic twins with inflammatory bowel disease. In the case of this clonotype: What it binds is unknown.

No DNA is given; TCRdb re-called the 5' RACE reads and lists each CDR3 protein once. In all, the sample yields about 160,000 distinct CDR3 sequences. Study observations and caveats: Repertoire likeness was no different across concordant and discordant twins, perhaps owing to restricted power. IBD patients showed reduced TCRbeta diversity (inverse Simpson) versus healthy co-twins. Distinguishing T cell subtypes was not possible. Support for a single strong signal or clonotype associated with IBD was absent.

Germline V gene lookup returns CDR1 SGHKS and CDR2 YYEKEE (reference sequence). The CDR3 runs 15 residues. The clonotype was recovered from a human donor with ulcerative colitis or Crohn's disease, or a healthy co-twin of an affected twin (not recorded which). V is TRBV5-5 and J is TRBJ2-7; with no DNA, the TCRdb D assignment of TRBD1 cannot be verified. Material: blood. The CDR3: CASSLDGQGAFAQYF.